The following is a T cell receptor beta chain sequence with its context. The CDR3 has 17 residues. Trimming removed 2 bases from V and 5 bases from J; junction bases left unmatched: 13. Germline V lookup: CDR1 MGHRA, CDR2 YSYEKL. These data belong to a study of T cell changes during pregnancy in multiple sclerosis. Assay used: immunoSEQ multiplex PCR; TCRdb lists only in-frame clones, some missing. The repertoire holds 35,000 to 45,000 clones, with roughly 90% as singletons. This clonotype was sampled from a female donor with multiple sclerosis, enrolled in a pregnancy study. Sequencing was performed on CD4+ T cells from peripheral blood mononuclear cells, taken in the third trimester of pregnancy. The chain uses TRBV4-1 and TRBJ2-3; 7 nucleotides line up with TRBD2. The DNA for the CDR3 is TGCGCCAGCAGCCAAAGCTACCGGACTAGTGACCGAGATACGCAGTATTTT. Protein: CASSQSYRTSDRDTQYF.